These 2 T cell receptor beta chains were sequenced from one sample in a study of T cell repertoires in cytomegalovirus infection. TCRdb redid the calling of the reads with MiXCR, one entry per CDR3 protein. The sample has around 900,000 distinct CDR3 sequences, approximately 32% seen once. These TCRs' antigens remain unknown. Sequencing was performed on cultured CD8+ T cells from PBMCs, taken from culture after CMV antigen stimulation. Receptor source: a human donor in good health (CMV status not recorded). Some clones in this sample may be carry-over from other donors' samples.

The chain combines TRBV2 with TRBJ2-5; 11 nucleotides line up with TRBD2. The CDR3 has 13 amino acids. In germline, CDR1 is SNHLY, CDR2 FYNNEI. V trimming: 7 bases; J trimming: 4 bases; junction bases outside the gene matches: 2. CDR3 protein: CASTSGGPETQYF. Written as DNA, the CDR3 is TGTGCCAGCACTAGCGGGGGGCCAGAGACCCAGTACTTC.

This clonotype was picked up a small number of times. The chain employs TRBV6-2 or TRBV6-3 and TRBJ2-1; 9 bases map to TRBD1. Per the germline V gene, CDR1 is MNHEY and CDR2 is SVGEGT. V was clipped by 6 bases and J by 8 bases; unmatched bases: 11. The CDR3 sequence is 15 residues long. Written as DNA, the CDR3 is TGTGCCAGCAGGACAGGGGGACAGGGCTTCCATGAGCAGTTCTTC. Encoded protein: CASRTGGQGFHEQFF.